This T cell receptor (beta chain) was retrieved from a study of T-cell memory formation after mild COVID-19. V shed 3 bases, J shed 3 bases, and the junction held 0 bases outside the gene matches. CDR3 length equals 14 residues. Germline V lookup: CDR1 KGHDR, CDR2 SFDVKD. One entry per CDR3 protein results from TCRdb running MiXCR on the 5' RACE reads. The data show about 440,000 distinct CDR3 sequences, with 20% seen just once and approximately 8.4% held by the top ten. Overall study findings and caveats: Later expanders leaned CD4+, whereas clones that contracted between day 15 and 85 were balanced CD4/CD8. Detection of some responders pre-infection suggested pre-existing cross-reactive memory T cells participated.

This clonotype was counted only a few times. Its antigen is as yet unknown. The receptor's source is an adult woman who had mild COVID-19 (a few samples of this study predate the infection). Cell type and time point are not known. The chain joins TRBV24-1 to TRBJ2-2; 7 nucleotides align to TRBD1. What was sequenced was PBMCs or a T cell subset sorted from them (not recorded which). The CDR3 is CATSDQGDTGELFF. CDR3 DNA sequence: TGTGCCACCAGTGATCAGGGGGACACCGGGGAGCTGTTTTTT.